This T cell receptor (beta chain) was sequenced in a study of T cells in Graves' hyperthyroidism and ophthalmopathy. Whole-study results and caveats: Blood shared most expanded thyroid clonotypes above 0.001.

Authors of the study amplified TCR beta CDR3 regions from RNA transcripts. An initial round of RT-PCR targeting the TCR CDR3 relied on the HTBI primer set. One entry per CDR3 protein results from TCRdb running MiXCR on the multiplex PCR reads. The sample has about 59,000 distinct CDR3 sequences; roughly half are singletons. The CDR3 contains 14 residues. Germline CDR1 and CDR2: SGHTA and FQGNSA. V gave up 5 bases and J gave up 2 bases, with 13 bases separating them. Ophthalmopathy cases met thresholds of Clinical Activity Score at least 3, NOSPECS grade at least 4 and duration under 3 months. This clonotype was seen ten or more times. Its antigen is unknown.

The sample was blood. The chain has TRBV7-2 and TRBJ2-7, with a weak D call TRBD1 (6 bases). The sequence derives from a woman in her fifties or sixties with Graves' ophthalmopathy. CDR3 amino acids: CASSLDRRTYEQYF. The CDR3, as DNA: TGTGCCAGCAGCCTAGACAGGCGTACCTACGAGCAGTACTTC.